The clone carrying this T cell receptor (beta chain) showed up just a few times. Its antigen is not known. This record belongs to a study of beta chain features in type 1 diabetes. Overall study results and limits: Shorter TCRB CDR3s, moderately but significantly so, were found in Type 1 diabetes patients in all four CD4+ subsets.

In germline, CDR1 is SGHTA, CDR2 FQGTGA. V shed 5 bases and J 8 bases; nucleotides not matched to a gene: 4. This CDR3 spans 12 amino acids. As every portion of the isolated RNA was reverse transcribed, the sequencing read expressed TCRB transcripts. Here immunoSEQ multiplex PCR was the method, and the copy in TCRdb shows in-frame clones only, minus some. Of a few hundred thousand clones listed, around 15% are singletons. Material for sequencing was naive CD4+ T cells from blood. The chain couples TRBV7-3 to TRBJ2-3, with TRBD2 matching over 7 bases. This sequence originates from a man aged 30-40 years with type 1 diabetes. The CDR3 coding sequence is TGTGCCAGCAGCCCCCAGCGGGGTACGCAGTATTTT. Translation gives CASSPQRGTQYF.